This TCR beta chain was sequenced for a study of blood T cell repertoires in COVID-19. On the study more broadly: In each case, the material was cDNA or gDNA derived from T cells, B-cell-depleted T cells, or PBMCs.

Sequencing was performed with immunoSEQ multiplex PCR; in TCRdb, only in-frame clones are kept and a portion is missing. The table shows around 340,000 clones, with approximately 89% occurring only once. The CDR3 runs 12 residues. From germline, CDR1 is MDHEN and CDR2 SYDVKM. Trimming pared 4 bases from V and 11 bases from J, leaving 14 bases between. The sequenced material came from peripheral blood. J is TRBJ1-1 and V is TRBV28; D unclear. The clonotype originates from a woman aged 55-75 years with COVID-19, enrolled during active disease. The CDR3 loop reads CASSSPTRWAFF. CDR3 coding DNA: TGTGCCAGCAGTTCCCCGACGAGGTGGGCTTTCTTT.